This T cell receptor beta chain is drawn from a study of cytomegalovirus exposure and HLA in healthy donors. Study context: Around 80 million unique TCRs from HLA-typed donors were held in an early data release.

General observations from the study: Prior analysis indicated that the majority of TCR beta V segments exhibited productivity approximately 90% or approximately 30% of the time.

The sample holds one count of this clone. Its specificity is unknown. It was with 60 Vbeta and 13 Jbeta primers that the PCR ran. Some clones are missing from TCRdb's copy, which holds only in-frame ones; the method was immunoSEQ multiplex PCR. The table lists 85,000 to 100,000 clones, 65% to 80% of them singletons. Per germline, CDR1 SGHRS and CDR2 YFSETQ. The CDR3 contains 14 residues. The V end was cut by 0 bases, the J end by 5 bases, with 11 bases between. This rearrangement joins TRBV5-1 to TRBJ1-1, with a weak D call TRBD1 (5 bases). This TCR was sampled from a man between 40 and 49 years old in good health and CMV-seropositive. The material sequenced was PBMCs. Here the CDR3 reads CASSLGQRGTEAFF. The CDR3, as DNA: TGCGCCAGCAGCTTGGGACAGAGAGGAACTGAAGCTTTCTTT.